A selection of T cell receptor beta chains follows, all from one sample in a study of shared T cell receptors in the human thymus. Data came from immunoSEQ multiplex PCR; TCRdb stores just in-frame clones and leaves some out. The profile covers 700,000 or so clones, with approximately 85% appearing a single time and roughly 0.01% taken by the ten largest. The sample was also reused in another study, on human thymus T cells.

The specimen sequenced was thymocytes. Every receptor here comes from a girl under three years old with a congenital heart defect. Both conserved end residues are part of each CDR3. D genes are given only for firm matches. Clone size is given for some rows only: seen once, a few or many times, or a class if the clone is expanded.

TRBV15,TRBJ1-1,TRBD1,NA,CATSRQQGAGENTEAFF,TGTGCCACCAGCAGACAACAGGGGGCTGGGGAGAACACTGAAGCTTTCTTT
TRBV4-1,TRBJ2-5,TRBD1,few,CASSLEAGGSNGTQYF,TGCGCCAGCAGCTTAGAGGCAGGGGGATCGAATGGGACCCAGTACTTC
TRBV28,TRBJ2-7,NA,NA,CASTPLRDTDYEQYF,TGTGCCAGCACCCCCCTCCGGGACACCGACTACGAGCAGTACTTC
TRBV29-1,TRBJ1-2,NA,once,CSVVGEGYTF,TGCAGCGTTGTAGGGGAAGGCTACACCTTC
TRBV11-2,TRBJ1-4,NA,NA,CASSRDRREREKLFF,TGTGCCAGCAGCCGGGACCGGCGGGAGAGGGAAAAACTGTTTTTT
TRBV4-3,TRBJ2-5,NA,NA,CASSQDRWEETQYF,TGCGCCAGCAGCCAAGACAGGTGGGAAGAGACCCAGTACTTC
TRBV5-6,TRBJ2-7,TRBD1,NA,CASSRLRDRERASYEQYF,TGTGCCAGCAGCCGCCTCCGGGACAGGGAACGAGCCTCCTACGAGCAGTACTTC
TRBV4-1,TRBJ1-2,NA,NA,CASSPLVILLPYGYTF,TGCGCCAGCAGCCCTCTTGTTATCCTCCTACCCTATGGCTACACCTTC
TRBV28,TRBJ2-7,TRBD1,NA,CASSLRDRGRRAGYEQYF,TGTGCCAGCAGTTTAAGGGACAGGGGGCGTAGGGCGGGCTACGAGCAGTACTTC
TRBV6-1,TRBJ2-5,TRBD2,NA,CASSRTSSPAAQYF,TGTGCCAGCAGTAGGACTAGCTCCCCTGCGGCCCAGTACTTC
TRBV20-1,TRBJ1-1,NA,NA,CSARGPQAFF,TGCAGTGCTAGGGGGCCCCAAGCTTTCTTT
TRBV6-6,TRBJ2-3,NA,NA,CASKRRGATDTQYF,TGTGCCAGCAAACGACGGGGGGCCACAGATACGCAGTATTTT
TRBV27,TRBJ2-7,TRBD1,few,CASTSQGAAYEQYF,TGTGCCAGCACCTCTCAGGGGGCAGCCTACGAGCAGTACTTC
TRBV6-4,TRBJ1-2,TRBD1,NA,CASRPGQAYGYTF,TGTGCCAGCAGACCGGGACAGGCTTATGGCTACACCTTC
TRBV5-1,TRBJ1-6,TRBD1,NA,CASSNDRGVRSPLHF,TGCGCCAGCAGCAACGACAGGGGAGTACGGTCACCCCTCCACTTT
TRBV28,TRBJ1-1,NA,NA,CAIQTSGGLNMNTEAFF,TGTGCCATCCAAACTTCGGGGGGGCTAAACATGAACACTGAAGCTTTCTTT
TRBV14,TRBJ2-3,TRBD2,NA,CASSQRQAGSTDTQYF,TGTGCCAGCAGCCAGAGACAAGCGGGGAGCACAGATACGCAGTATTTT
TRBV9,TRBJ2-1,TRBD2,NA,CASSGSGGAYNEQFF,TGTGCCAGCAGCGGAAGCGGGGGGGCCTACAATGAGCAGTTCTTC
TRBV5-1,TRBJ2-1,TRBD1,NA,CASSWGTASYNEQFF,TGCGCCAGCAGCTGGGGGACAGCCTCCTACAATGAGCAGTTCTTC
TRBV6-1,TRBJ1-2,NA,NA,CASSEGQEHNYGYTF,TGTGCCAGCAGTGAAGGACAGGAGCACAACTATGGCTACACCTTC
TRBV2,TRBJ1-4,NA,NA,CASSDFMGGLRPLATNEKLFF,TGTGCCAGCAGTGATTTTATGGGGGGGCTCAGGCCTCTTGCAACTAATGAAAAACTGTTTTTT
TRBV19,TRBJ2-1,NA,NA,CASTPNRTLSYNEQFF,TGTGCCAGTACCCCTAACCGGACTCTCTCCTACAATGAGCAGTTCTTC
TRBV6-1,TRBJ1-5,NA,NA,CASRVRVPDQPQHF,TGTGCCAGCAGGGTCCGGGTCCCCGATCAGCCCCAGCATTTT
TRBV5-1,TRBJ1-2,NA,NA,CASSAKEKGKRGKVGYTF,TGCGCCAGCAGCGCAAAGGAGAAGGGAAAGCGAGGGAAGGTTGGCTACACCTTC
TRBV5-4,TRBJ1-1,NA,NA,CASSCRSGQNTEAFF,TGTGCCAGCAGCTGCCGATCTGGGCAGAACACTGAAGCTTTCTTT
TRBV5-4,TRBJ2-1,TRBD2,NA,CASSFLTGLVTNEQFF,TGTGCCAGCAGCTTCCTCACGGGACTAGTAACAAATGAGCAGTTCTTC
TRBV19,TRBJ1-6,NA,NA,CASSIRGNSPLHF,TGTGCCAGTAGTATAAGGGGGAATTCACCCCTCCACTTT